The 24 T cell receptor beta chains in this list originate from one sample, sequenced in a study of blood T cell repertoires in COVID-19. This table comes from immunoSEQ multiplex PCR, and its TCRdb copy is limited to in-frame clones, with some not included. This sample has 150,000 to 200,000 clones, with about 88% found just once. The source material was PBMCs or T cells enriched from blood (not recorded which). The receptors here all came from a woman younger than 35 who had recovered from COVID-19.

The rearrangement uses TRBV7-2 and TRBJ2-3; 16 nucleotides line up with TRBD2. Germline V gene lookup returns CDR1 SGHTA and CDR2 FQGNSA. There are 19 residues in the CDR3. Trimming at V came to 5 bases and at J to 0 bases, leaving 8 bases not matched to a gene. The CDR3 nucleotides read TGTGCCAGCAGCCCAGGGGGGGGACTAGCGGGAGGGAGCACAGATACGCAGTATTTT. This codes for CASSPGGGLAGGSTDTQYF.

CDR3 in DNA: TGTGCCAGCAGCACAAAGGGACTAGCGGGAGGCACAGATACGCAGTATTTT. Translating it yields CASSTKGLAGGTDTQYF. V is TRBV5-4 and J is TRBJ2-3, with 14 bases identical to TRBD2. The V gene end was trimmed by 4 bases and the J gene end by 1 base; junction bases not matched to a gene: 5. The CDR3 covers 17 residues. Germline V gene data show CDR1 as SGHNT and CDR2 as YYREEE (reference sequence).

This clone was seen just once. This chain uses TRBV27 with TRBJ2-3, with 9 bases identical to TRBD1. V was pared by 5 bases and J by 3 bases, with 9 bases of the junction left unmatched. Germline V gene sequence: CDR1 MNHEY, CDR2 SMNVEV (reference sequence). The CDR3 consists of 16 residues. The chain's CDR3 is CASSPRTGARTDTQYF. The CDR3 bases are TGTGCCAGCAGTCCCCGGACAGGGGCGAGGACAGATACGCAGTATTTT.

The rearrangement links TRBV7-2 to TRBJ2-1; maybe TRBD1 (6 bases). The germline V gene has CDR1 SGHTA and CDR2 FQGNSA. CDR3 size: 14 residues. Trimming left V 4 bases short and J 11 bases short, with 18 bases between. CDR3 nucleotide sequence: TGTGCCAGCAGCTCCCCTCAGGCAGGGGCCAAGCAGTTCTTC. Its translation is CASSSPQAGAKQFF.

The V call is TRBV7-2, the J call TRBJ1-2; TRBD1 matches 9 bases. The CDR3 covers 17 residues. V was clipped by 1 base and J by 8 bases; unmatched bases: 14. Germline CDR1 and CDR2: SGHTA and FQGNSA. In DNA, the CDR3 is TGTGCCAGCAGCTTAGGTGGACAGGGGATGCTTGCCTCGGGCTACACCTTC. Its translation: CASSLGGQGMLASGYTF. The full variable domain, in which reference TRBV7-2 and TRBJ1-2 provide the parts outside the CDR3, is GAGVSQSPSNKVTEKGKDVELRCDPISGHTALYWYRQSLGQGLEFLIYFQGNSAPDKSGLPSDRFSAERTGGSVSTLTIQRTQQEDSAVYLCASSLGGQGMLASGYTFGSGTRLTVV.

The chain uses TRBV5-4 and TRBJ2-2; maybe TRBD1 (5 bases). V lost 3 bases and J lost 0, with 9 bases in between. Germline CDR1 SGHNT, CDR2 YYREEE (reference sequence). The CDR3 consists of 15 residues. CDR3 amino acids: CASSWGRANTGELFF. CDR3 sequence (DNA): TGTGCCAGCAGCTGGGGCCGCGCGAACACCGGGGAGCTGTTTTTT.

J is TRBJ2-1 and V is TRBV12-3 or TRBV12-4; D may be TRBD2 (6 bases). Trimming removed 4 bases from V and 12 bases from J, with 10 bases in between. The CDR3 extends over 11 amino acids. The CDR3 nucleotides read TGTGCCAGCAGTTCTAGCGACCGGCAGTTCTTC. Translation: CASSSSDRQFF.

The genes are TRBV7-6 and TRBJ2-7; 8 bases agree with TRBD1. The V and J ends lost 0 bases and 6 bases, in that order; junction bases with no gene match: 10. This CDR3 has 16 amino acids. Germline CDR1 and CDR2: SGHVS and FNYEAQ. CDR3 residues: CASSLALGGTGAEQYF. The CDR3 DNA is TGTGCCAGCAGCTTAGCCCTCGGTGGGACAGGCGCCGAGCAGTACTTC.

The chain links TRBV28 to TRBJ1-4; 9 bases agree with TRBD1. Trimming took 4 bases from V and 8 from J; bases not matched to a gene: 8. This CDR3 contains 15 residues. Germline CDR1 reads MDHEN; CDR2 reads SYDVKM. CDR3 amino acids: CASSSRGTGFEKLFF. CDR3 coding DNA: TGTGCCAGCAGTTCCCGGGGGACAGGGTTCGAAAAACTGTTTTTT.

The J gene is TRBJ1-1, the V gene TRBV27, with TRBD1 matching 8 bases. V lost 6 bases and J lost 4; bases outside the gene matches: 4. The CDR3 length is 13 residues. CDR1 and CDR2 (germline): MNHEY, SMNVEV (reference sequence). CDR3 DNA sequence: TGTGCCAGCAGGCCAGGGACAGGCACTGAAGCTTTCTTT. As protein: CASRPGTGTEAFF.

The chain joins TRBV7-9 to TRBJ1-6, with no clear D. Deletions cut 1 base from V and 2 bases from J, with 12 bases between. Germline V gene lookup returns CDR1 SEHNR and CDR2 FQNEAQ (reference sequence). CDR3 size: 17 residues. The DNA for the CDR3 is TGTGCCAGCAGCTTAGTATTTCAGGCACCCTATAATTCACCCCTCCACTTT. Translating it yields CASSLVFQAPYNSPLHF.

DNA of the CDR3: TGTGCCAGCAGTCCTCTTGGCAATCAGCCCCAGCATTTT. Its protein product is CASSPLGNQPQHF. V gene TRBV27 combines with J gene TRBJ1-5, with unresolved D. Germline CDR1 and CDR2: MNHEY and SMNVEV (reference sequence). With 5 bases removed from V and 2 bases from J, the gap between germline ends came to 7 bases. The CDR3 loop spans 13 amino acids.

This clone was counted once. This CDR3 is CAWSVSGRNQPQHF. For the CDR3, the DNA is TGTGCCTGGAGTGTTTCTGGCCGCAATCAGCCCCAGCATTTT. The chain combines TRBV30 with TRBJ1-5; D ambiguous. With 0 bases removed from V and 2 bases from J, the gap between germline ends came to 8 bases. The CDR3 spans 14 residues. Per germline, CDR1 GTSNPN and CDR2 SVGIG (reference sequence).

V gene TRBV7-8 combines with J gene TRBJ1-1; TRBD1 might be the D (6 bases). The CDR3 consists of 17 residues. V lost 2 bases and J 0 bases, leaving 16 bases between the germline ends. CDR1 and CDR2 from the germline V gene are SGHVS and FQNEAQ. In DNA form, the CDR3 reads TGTGCCAGCAGCTTATCCCAAAGTGGGGGCGTGAACACTGAAGCTTTCTTT. Amino acids: CASSLSQSGGVNTEAFF.

This rearrangement joins TRBV5-1 to TRBJ2-1; weak D call: TRBD1 (5 bases). From germline, CDR1 is SGHRS and CDR2 YFSETQ. The CDR3 has 14 amino acids. V was trimmed by 6 bases and J by 3 bases, leaving 13 bases between them. The CDR3 nucleotides are TGCGCCAGCACTGAGGACATATACTACAATGAGCAGTTCTTC. Protein product: CASTEDIYYNEQFF.

This clone was observed a single time. The chain links TRBV12-3 or TRBV12-4 to TRBJ2-1; D gene uncertain. The ends were cut back, 3 bases at V and 13 bases at J, with 10 bases in the middle. The CDR3 loop spans 11 amino acids. The CDR3 bases are TGTGCCAGCAGTTTTGCTCAACACCAGTTCTTC. Translated: CASSFAQHQFF.

The chain is built from TRBV5-4 and TRBJ1-4; 8 nucleotides agree with TRBD1. Trimming removed 0 bases from V and 7 bases from J; junction bases left unmatched: 5. CDR3 length: 15 amino acids. Germline CDR1 reads SGHNT; CDR2 reads YYREEE (reference sequence). The CDR3 here is CASSLDQGAREKLFF. The CDR3 nucleotides are TGTGCCAGCAGCTTGGATCAGGGGGCGCGTGAAAAACTGTTTTTT.

The chain uses TRBV27 and TRBJ1-1; D remains unclear. Deletions cut 5 bases from V and 0 bases from J, with 16 bases between. The CDR3 spans 16 residues. CDR1 and CDR2 from the germline V gene are MNHEY and SMNVEV (reference sequence). As DNA, the CDR3 is TGTGCCAGCAGTCCGGACCAAACGGGATTGAACACTGAAGCTTTCTTT. Its protein is CASSPDQTGLNTEAFF.

The V gene is TRBV6-5, the J gene TRBJ2-7; 8 bases line up with TRBD2. Germline CDR1 MNHEY, CDR2 SVGAGI. The V and J ends lost 8 bases and 2 bases, in that order; junction bases with no gene match: 5. CDR3 length: 13 amino acids. In DNA form, the CDR3 reads TGTGCCAGCCGGGAGGGTCATGCCTACGAGCAGTACTTC. Its protein is CASREGHAYEQYF.

This clone occurred once. The chain couples TRBV18 to TRBJ2-7; D call uncertain. The CDR3 loop spans 12 amino acids. The germline V and J ends were trimmed by 3 bases and 2 bases, with 5 bases remaining between them. The germline gives CDR1 KGHSH, CDR2 LQKENI. CDR3 amino acids: CASSPTAYEQYF. For the CDR3, the DNA is TGTGCCAGCTCACCGACTGCCTACGAGCAGTACTTC. The entire variable domain, with the rest obtained from reference TRBV18 and TRBJ2-7, is as follows: NAGVMQNPRHLVRRRGQEARLRCSPMKGHSHVYWYRQLPEEGLKFMVYLQKENIIDESGMPKERFSAEFPKEGPSILRIQQVVRGDSAAYFCASSPTAYEQYFGPGTRLTVT.

Here the CDR3 DNA reads TGTGCCAGCAGAGACCCGTCGCCGGAGAGCTCCTACGAGCAGTACTTC. Amino acids: CASRDPSPESSYEQYF. The chain links TRBV2 to TRBJ2-7; D remains ambiguous. The germline CDR1 and CDR2 sequences are SNHLY and FYNNEI. CDR3 length: 16 residues. Trimming pared 6 bases from V and 0 bases from J, leaving 18 bases between.

The V call is TRBV11-3, the J call TRBJ2-5, with D hard to call. Germline V CDR1 and CDR2: SGHNT, YENEEA. The V end lost 0 bases, the J end lost 5 bases, and 7 bases lay between the germline ends. The CDR3 is 13 residues long. The CDR3 spells CASSLDFRETQYF. In DNA form, the CDR3 reads TGTGCCAGCAGCTTAGATTTCCGGGAGACCCAGTACTTC.

This clone was seen just once. This sequence joins TRBV9 and TRBJ2-3, with 10 bases that match TRBD2. Germline CDR1 reads SGDLS; CDR2 reads YYNGEE. The CDR3 consists of 16 residues. V was clipped by 1 base and J by 6 bases; unmatched bases: 8. The CDR3 here is CASSVRSGGARDTQYF. DNA of the CDR3: TGTGCCAGCAGCGTAAGGAGCGGGGGGGCCAGGGATACGCAGTATTTT.

The V call is TRBV5-1, the J call TRBJ1-1; D is uncertain. V lost 0 bases, J lost 11 bases, and 23 bases lay in between. The germline V gene has CDR1 SGHRS and CDR2 YFSETQ. This CDR3 spans 16 amino acids. This CDR3 reads CASSLALSQLEGHAFF. CDR3 sequence (DNA): TGCGCCAGCAGCTTGGCACTCTCGCAGCTGGAGGGTCATGCTTTCTTT. Combining the CDR3 with reference TRBV5-1 and TRBJ1-1 gives the whole variable domain KAGVTQTPRYLIKTRGQQVTLSCSPISGHRSVSWYQQTPGQGLQFLFEYFSETQRNKGNFPGRFSGRQFSNSRSEMNVSTLELGDSALYLCASSLALSQLEGHAFFGQGTRLTVV.